This TCR beta chain was identified in a study of regulatory T cells in long-lasting Graves disease. Study results and caveats: Favored gene segments in persistent disease were TRBV28, TRBJ1-2 and TRBJ2-5.

The time point was: newly diagnosed GD, antithyroid drugs for less than 3 months. The TCR library was made from RNA extracted from PBMCs. CDR3-region Arm-PCR and iRepertoire HTBI primers produced the TCR beta libraries. TCRdb independently ran MiXCR on the multiplex PCR reads; one entry per CDR3 protein. The sample holds approximately 440,000 distinct CDR3 sequences, around 15% seen once. V was clipped by 6 bases and J by 6 bases; unmatched bases: 14. CDR3 length: 16 amino acids. Germline V lookup: CDR1 MDHEN, CDR2 SYDVKM. Comment on this clonotype: What it binds is not known.

A further study also used this sample, focusing on T cells in Graves' hyperthyroidism and ophthalmopathy.

The V and J genes are TRBV28 and TRBJ2-7, with 10 bases fitting TRBD1. The TCR originated in a man in his forties with Graves disease. Sequencing was performed on peripheral blood mononuclear cells (PBMCs), taken at new diagnosis, from a patient treated with antithyroid drugs. The CDR3 DNA follows: TGTGCCAGCAGCCTAGGACAGGGGGGCTTGGTGAGCGAGCAGTACTTC. It yields the protein CASSLGQGGLVSEQYF.